The T cell receptor beta chain under discussion was sequenced for a study of neurological immune-mediated disorders. The CDR3 extends over 16 amino acids. Trimming took 2 bases from V and 2 from J; bases not matched to a gene: 9. Germline-derived CDR1 and CDR2 are MNHEY and SVGEGT. This clonotype was recorded many times. TCRdb re-called the 5' RACE reads through MiXCR, storing one row per CDR3 protein. Of tens of thousands of distinct CDR3 sequences detected, 4% to 6% appear once; the ten largest clones hold approximately 3.5%. Sequencing was done on a sample of PBMCs. This TCR came from a woman between 45 and 65 years old with multiple sclerosis. The V and J genes are TRBV6-2 or TRBV6-3 and TRBJ2-7, with 7 bases fitting TRBD1. The CDR3 bases are TGTGCCAGCAGTTACGTTAGGGGGCTAAGGCCCTACGAGCAGTACGTC. Its translation: CASSYVRGLRPYEQYV.